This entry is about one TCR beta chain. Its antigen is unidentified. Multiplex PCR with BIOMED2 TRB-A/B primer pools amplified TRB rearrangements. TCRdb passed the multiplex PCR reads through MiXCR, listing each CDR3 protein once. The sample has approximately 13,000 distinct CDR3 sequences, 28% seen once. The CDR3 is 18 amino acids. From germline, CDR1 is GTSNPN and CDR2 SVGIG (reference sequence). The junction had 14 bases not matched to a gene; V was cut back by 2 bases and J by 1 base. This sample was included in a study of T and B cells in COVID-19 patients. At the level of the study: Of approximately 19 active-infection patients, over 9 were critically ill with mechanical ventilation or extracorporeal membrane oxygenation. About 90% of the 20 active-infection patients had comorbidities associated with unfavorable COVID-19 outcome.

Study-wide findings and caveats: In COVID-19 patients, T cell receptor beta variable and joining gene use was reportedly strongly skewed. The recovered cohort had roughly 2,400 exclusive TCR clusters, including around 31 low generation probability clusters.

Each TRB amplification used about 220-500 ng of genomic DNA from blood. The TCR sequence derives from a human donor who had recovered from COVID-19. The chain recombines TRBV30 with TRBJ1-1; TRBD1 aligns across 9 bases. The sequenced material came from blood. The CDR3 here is CAWSKTPGQGIRNTEAFF. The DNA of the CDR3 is TGTGCCTGGAGTAAAACTCCGGGACAGGGAATCCGGAACACTGAAGCTTTCTTT.